The rows below give T cell receptor beta chains drawn from one sample of a study of radiotherapy plus CTLA-4 blockade in lung cancer. Only in-frame clones appear in the TCRdb table, and some are missing; sequencing was by immunoSEQ multiplex PCR. Of approximately 70,000 clones listed, 76% are singletons. The specimen comprised peripheral blood, sampled from a patient treated with radiotherapy plus ipilimumab. The receptor source for this set is a human donor with non-small cell lung cancer whose response to radiotherapy plus ipilimumab could not be evaluated. Some clones in this sample may be carry-over from other donors' samples. Each CDR3 is given with its conserved first and last residue. The order of the fields is J gene, clone size, V gene, D gene, CDR3 DNA, CDR3 protein. D genes are given only for firm matches. Expanded clones are given a class, and other clones once, few, many or no size at all.

>TRBJ1-2|.|TRBV5-1|TRBD1
TGCGCCAGCAGCCTGGGGACAGGGGGATCAGATGGCTACACCTTC
CASSLGTGGSDGYTF
>TRBJ2-5|.|TRBV15|TRBD1
TGTGCCACCAGCACCCGGACAGGGGGCGATGGGGAGACCCAGTACTTC
CATSTRTGGDGETQYF
>TRBJ1-2|.|TRBV5-4|.
TGTGCCAGCAGCTTGGAGGGGGGGGGCTATGGCTACACCTTC
CASSLEGGGYGYTF
>TRBJ1-5|few|TRBV6-6|.
TGTGCCAGCAGTTACTCCAGGATTGCCAATCAGCCCCAGCATTTT
CASSYSRIANQPQHF
>TRBJ1-4|.|TRBV2|.
TGTGCCAGCAGTGTTGGGGGCCGGGGAACTAATGAAAAACTGTTTTTT
CASSVGGRGTNEKLFF
>TRBJ1-3|.|TRBV28|.
TGTGCCAGCAGTCAGTCGACGAGGGGAAACACCATATATTTT
CASSQSTRGNTIYF
>TRBJ2-7|.|TRBV4-2|.
TGTGCCAGCAGCCAAGAGGCACAGCCCCCAGTCCCCTACGAGCAGTACTTC
CASSQEAQPPVPYEQYF
>TRBJ2-7|once|TRBV11-2|.
TGTGCCAGCAGCTTAGGGAGTTACGAGCAGTACTTC
CASSLGSYEQYF
>TRBJ1-5|.|TRBV9|.
TGTGCCAGCAGCGTGGCGCCCTCAGGGCCCCAGCATTTT
CASSVAPSGPQHF
>TRBJ1-5|.|TRBV7-6|.
TGTGCCAGCAGCTCTCAGCCGGGAGGTAATCAGCCCCAGCATTTT
CASSSQPGGNQPQHF
>TRBJ2-5|.|TRBV7-9|.
TGTGCCAGCAACTCCGCGACAGGACCCCAAGAGACCCAGTACTTC
CASNSATGPQETQYF